One and the same sample provided the 22 T cell receptor beta chains below, sequenced in a study of cytomegalovirus exposure and HLA in healthy donors. PCR primers comprised 60 Vbeta and 13 Jbeta primers. The method was immunoSEQ multiplex PCR; TCRdb's version includes in-frame clones alone and lacks a portion of them. The sample records 95,000 to 150,000 clones, around 73% being singletons. The sequenced sample was PBMCs. Receptors were obtained from a man aged 30 to 39 in good health and CMV-seropositive.

The chain combines TRBV29-1 with TRBJ2-1; 10 nucleotides align to TRBD2. Unmatched junction bases numbered 12, after V lost 6 bases and J lost 7 bases. CDR3 length: 15 residues. Germline CDR1 is SQVTM and CDR2 is ANQGSEA. In DNA form, the CDR3 reads TGCAGCGTCCCGACAGGAGCGGGAGGGGGAAATGAGCAGTTCTTC. Amino acid sequence: CSVPTGAGGGNEQFF.

The chain combines TRBV5-1 with TRBJ2-5, with no clear D. Germline loops: CDR1 SGHRS, CDR2 YFSETQ. The CDR3 has 12 amino acids. The V gene lost 4 bases and the J gene lost 5 bases, with 9 bases spanning the gap. CDR3 in amino acids: CASSKPEETQYF. The DNA of the CDR3 is TGCGCCAGCAGCAAGCCGGAGGAGACCCAGTACTTC.

V usage is TRBV4-2 and J usage is TRBJ1-2; possibly TRBD1 for D (6 bases). CDR3 length equals 15 residues. The V end lost 0 bases, the J end lost 6 bases, and 14 bases lay between the germline ends. Germline-derived CDR1 and CDR2 are LGHNA and YNFKEQ. The CDR3 DNA is TGTGCCAGCAGCCAAGACTTCTCGGGGGGCAATGGCTACACCTTC. Its protein product is CASSQDFSGGNGYTF.

This sequence joins TRBV7-9 and TRBJ1-1; TRBD1 might be the D (6 bases). Germline CDR1 and CDR2: SEHNR and FQNEAQ (reference sequence). V lost 4 bases and J lost 0, with 15 bases in between. The CDR3 sequence is 16 residues long. The CDR3, as DNA: TGTGCCAGCAGCTCGACAGGAAGGATAATGAACACTGAAGCTTTCTTT. It specifies CASSSTGRIMNTEAFF.

The rearrangement joins TRBV5-4 to TRBJ2-5; 10 nucleotides line up with TRBD2. V shed 0 bases, J shed 4 bases, and the junction held 6 bases outside the gene matches. The V gene's germline CDR1 is SGHNT and CDR2 YYREEE (reference sequence). This CDR3 has 16 residues. The CDR3 here is CASSLALAGVGETQYF. The CDR3 DNA follows: TGTGCCAGCAGCTTGGCCCTAGCGGGAGTGGGAGAGACCCAGTACTTC.

The chain employs TRBV7-6 and TRBJ2-7, with TRBD2 identical over 11 bases. Germline loops: CDR1 SGHVS, CDR2 FNYEAQ. This CDR3 spans 15 amino acids. Unmatched junction bases numbered 2, after V lost 2 bases and J lost 2 bases. Here the CDR3 reads CASSLTSGRAYEQYF. CDR3 DNA sequence: TGTGCCAGCAGCTTAACTAGCGGGAGAGCCTACGAGCAGTACTTC.

This rearrangement joins TRBV27 to TRBJ2-7, with 9 nucleotides matching TRBD2. CDR3 size: 18 residues. With 6 bases clipped from V and 4 bases from J, the junction kept 19 bases outside the gene matches. Germline CDR1 is MNHEY and CDR2 is SMNVEV (reference sequence). CDR3 region: CASSAASRAGGGSYEQYF. CDR3 coding DNA: TGTGCCAGCAGCGCGGCCAGCCGAGCGGGAGGTGGTTCGTACGAGCAGTACTTC.

CDR3 nucleotide sequence: TGTGCCAGCAGCCCCATTAATGAAAAACTGTTTTTT. This codes for CASSPINEKLFF. The rearrangement uses TRBV7-2 and TRBJ1-4; no definite D call. This CDR3 contains 12 residues. The germline V gene encodes CDR1 SGHTA and CDR2 FQGNSA. The V end lost 5 bases, the J end lost 4 bases, and 5 bases lay between the germline ends.

The gene calls are TRBV11-3 and TRBJ2-1; the match to TRBD2 covers 8 bases. Germline V gene data show CDR1 as SGHNT and CDR2 as YENEEA. After removal of 5 bases from V and 2 bases from J, the junction contained 14 bases not matched to a gene. The CDR3 runs to 18 residues. The CDR3 bases are TGTGCCAGCAGCCCCACCTTAGCCCAGCGGGAGACCTACAATGAGCAGTTCTTC. Amino acids: CASSPTLAQRETYNEQFF.

V and J are TRBV28 and TRBJ1-1; D may be TRBD1 (5 bases). Between the trimmed V and J ends, which lost 6 bases and 7 bases, there was a span of 27 bases. Germline assignment: CDR1 MDHEN and CDR2 SYDVKM. The CDR3 sequence is 17 residues long. The CDR3: CASRLLTPSGEPFEAFF. CDR3 nucleotides: TGTGCCAGCAGACTTCTTACCCCCTCGGGGGAACCGTTTGAAGCTTTCTTT.

The chain recombines TRBV6-1 with TRBJ2-7, with TRBD2 identical over 9 bases. This CDR3 is 14 amino acids long. CDR1 is MNHNS, CDR2 SASEGT, per germline. The junction had 7 bases not matched to a gene; V was cut back by 5 bases and J by 5 bases. This CDR3 reads CASSSAGGVDEQYF. CDR3 DNA sequence: TGTGCCAGCAGTTCCGCGGGGGGGGTCGACGAGCAGTACTTC.

The gene calls are TRBV27 and TRBJ2-7, with 7 bases identical to TRBD1. Germline values: CDR1 MNHEY, CDR2 SMNVEV (reference sequence). There are 16 residues in the CDR3. Trimming cost V 5 bases and J 1 base; bases outside gene matches: 11. In DNA, the CDR3 is TGTGCCAGCAGTAACTCGCCGGGACAGAGGTCCTACGAGCAGTACTTC. Amino acids: CASSNSPGQRSYEQYF.

This clone has more than one count but fewer than ten. The chain is built from TRBV5-1 and TRBJ1-2; D gene unclear. CDR3 length: 13 residues. Germline V gene sequence: CDR1 SGHRS, CDR2 YFSETQ. The V end was cut by 2 bases, the J end by 3 bases, with 8 bases between. The CDR3 DNA reads TGCGCCAGCAGCTTCTGGCCCGACTATGGCTACACCTTC. The encoded protein is CASSFWPDYGYTF.

This rearrangement joins TRBV4-2 to TRBJ2-3; 8 positions match TRBD2. The CDR3 totals 17 residues. The V segment lost 1 base and the J segment 1 base; nucleotides outside the gene matches: 7. Germline V lookup: CDR1 LGHNA, CDR2 YNFKEQ. The CDR3 region is CASSQGSPAGGTDTQYF. CDR3 DNA sequence: TGTGCCAGCAGCCAAGGCTCCCCAGCGGGGGGCACAGATACGCAGTATTTT.

V and J are TRBV27 and TRBJ2-7; D is undetermined. Per germline, CDR1 MNHEY and CDR2 SMNVEV (reference sequence). V was trimmed by 5 bases and J by 0 bases, leaving 17 bases between them. The CDR3 length is 16 residues. Written as DNA, the CDR3 is TGTGCCAGCAGTGTCATGAGCCCAACTAACTCCTACGAGCAGTACTTC. Translated, it gives CASSVMSPTNSYEQYF.

V and J are TRBV6-5 and TRBJ1-5, with 7 bases aligning to TRBD1. Germline CDR1 MNHEY, CDR2 SVGAGI. The CDR3 is 14 residues long. Trimming cost V 10 bases and J 2 bases; bases outside gene matches: 8. The CDR3 DNA is TGTGCCACCAGACAGGGTTGGGGCAATCAGCCCCAGCATTTT. Translation: CATRQGWGNQPQHF.

This clone was seen a single time. The chain has TRBV7-9 and TRBJ2-7; 8 bases are shared with TRBD2. V lost 4 bases, J lost 0 bases, and 2 bases stayed unmatched. The CDR3 loop spans 14 amino acids. In germline, CDR1 is SEHNR, CDR2 FQNEAQ (reference sequence). CDR3: CASSSSGSSYEQYF. CDR3 sequence (DNA): TGTGCCAGCAGCTCGAGCGGGAGCTCCTACGAGCAGTACTTC.

The chain recombines TRBV6-1 with TRBJ2-3; 8 positions agree with TRBD1. Trimming at V came to 0 bases and at J to 2 bases, leaving 4 bases not matched to a gene. Germline-derived CDR1 and CDR2 are MNHNS and SASEGT. The CDR3 totals 16 residues. In nucleotides, the CDR3 is TGTGCCAGCAGTGAAGCACAGGGGGGTTACACAGATACGCAGTATTTT. Its translation: CASSEAQGGYTDTQYF.

The chain is built from TRBV5-6 and TRBJ2-1; 10 bases line up with TRBD1. Germline lookup yields CDR1 SGHDT and CDR2 YYEEEE. V was pared by 4 bases and J by 6 bases, with 7 bases of the junction left unmatched. The CDR3 is made up of 15 amino acids. The CDR3 loop is CASSPTGTGVNEQFF. CDR3 coding DNA: TGTGCCAGCAGCCCGACCGGGACAGGGGTCAATGAGCAGTTCTTC.

The chain combines TRBV10-3 with TRBJ2-1; 8 positions agree with TRBD2. The CDR3 is made up of 15 amino acids. The V gene's germline CDR1 is ENHRY and CDR2 SYGVKD. Losses at the gene ends were 4 bases for V and 8 bases for J; bases not matched to a gene: 10. CDR3 sequence (DNA): TGTGCCATCAGTGTTTTAAGCGGGAGTGCCTATGAGCAGTTCTTC. Protein: CAISVLSGSAYEQFF.

This chain uses TRBV11-2 with TRBJ1-1; D uncertain. Germline V gene data show CDR1 as SGHAT and CDR2 as FQNNGV. The ends were cut back, 1 base at V and 6 bases at J, with 3 bases in the middle. The CDR3 length is 11 residues. For the CDR3, the DNA is TGTGCCAGCAGCTTAGCGGCTGAAGCTTTCTTT. This codes for CASSLAAEAFF.

The CDR3, as DNA: TGTGCCAGCAGTCCCCGGACAGGGCTTAATCAGCCCCAGCATTTT. Translated, it gives CASSPRTGLNQPQHF. The chain has TRBV28 and TRBJ1-5, with 8 nucleotides matching TRBD1. The CDR3 is 15 residues long. With V trimmed by 5 bases and J by 4 bases, 7 bases remained unmatched. Germline CDR1 reads MDHEN; CDR2 reads SYDVKM.